This record concerns one T cell receptor beta chain sequence. This entry comes from a study of blood T cell repertoires in COVID-19. Across the study: COVID-19 samples from acute and convalescent phases originated in the United States, Italy and Spain. T cells, B-cell-depleted T cells, or PBMCs supplied cDNA or gDNA.

Per the original data handling: Amplification with reference gene primers provided the estimates of nucleated cell counts. Only in-frame clones appear in the TCRdb table, and some are missing; sequencing was by immunoSEQ multiplex PCR. V and J calls and clone size are copied from that table; D and trimming were computed from the DNA. The data hold about 85,000 clones, with approximately 80% observed a single time. The clonotype originates from a human donor in a cohort sampled during active COVID-19. The specimen was peripheral blood.

The CDR3 spells CASRGGTLYNEQFF. CDR3 sequence (DNA): TGTGCCAGCAGGGGGGGGACTCTCTACAATGAGCAGTTCTTC. V is TRBV27 and J is TRBJ2-1; 7 nucleotides line up with TRBD2. V dropped 6 bases and J dropped 3; count of bases not matched to a gene: 5. This CDR3 is built from 14 residues. Germline CDR1 is MNHEY and CDR2 is SMNVEV (reference sequence).